This TCR beta chain is from a study of blood T cell repertoires in COVID-19. Study context: There were acute and convalescent COVID-19 samples, and they came from the United States, Italy and Spain. T cells, B-cell-depleted T cells, or PBMCs supplied cDNA or gDNA.

As handled by the study authors: Estimation of nucleated cell counts was performed using reference gene primer amplification. This table comes from immunoSEQ multiplex PCR, and its TCRdb copy is limited to in-frame clones, with some not included. That table is the source of V, J and clone size, and D and trimming were worked out from the DNA. The sample lists roughly 400,000 clones, about 89% occurring once. Adults between roughly 18 and 89 years of age took part from 20 to 25 US areas. Sequenced input: PBMCs or T cells enriched from blood (not recorded which). The source is a woman in her thirties or forties who had been exposed to COVID-19.

The CDR3 DNA sequence: TGCGCCAGCAGCGACCCCCAGGGGGCAGACACTGAAGCTTTCTTT. Its translation: CASSDPQGADTEAFF. The chain carries TRBV5-1 and TRBJ1-1; 8 bases line up with TRBD1. Germline trimming cut 4 bases from V and 3 bases from J; bases unmatched to any gene: 8. Per germline, CDR1 SGHRS and CDR2 YFSETQ. CDR3 length: 15 residues.